The T cell receptor (beta chain) described here comes from a study of blood T cells in healthy people across ages. Using a J-beta primer mix together with a sample-barcoded 5' primer, a second PCR was run for roughly 7 to 11 cycles. TCRdb used MiXCR to reprocess the 5' RACE reads, holding one entry per CDR3 protein. The table has roughly 1.7 million distinct CDR3 sequences, 30% to 35% seen once; the top ten hold approximately 11%. General study findings and limits: Because sorting was not performed, PBMCs prevented conclusive naive versus antigen-experienced comparison.

Points on this clonotype: As yet, its antigen is unknown.

Per the germline V gene, CDR1 is SGHRS and CDR2 is YFSETQ. The trim removed 0 bases at V and 6 bases at J, leaving 4 bases unmatched. CDR3 length: 15 residues. Donors were healthy Caucasian individuals from Russia aged roughly 6 to 95. Samples had at least 7 million PBMCs isolated from them. Total RNA was extracted at no less than 5.5 micrograms per sample. The chain recombines TRBV5-1 with TRBJ2-2; 8 bases match TRBD1. Sequenced material: blood. This sequence was found in a woman aged 25 to 39 in good health. Written as DNA, the CDR3 is TGCGCCAGCAGCTTGGTGGCAGGGGGCGCCGGGGAGCTGTTTTTT. This gives the protein CASSLVAGGAGELFF.